This passage covers 27 T cell receptor beta chains from one sample sequenced in a study of Ad26.COV2.S vaccination and SARS-CoV-2 variants. Repertoires were generated with immunoSEQ multiplex PCR, while TCRdb's copy carries only in-frame clones and drops some. The sample consists of around 240,000 clones, approximately 88% of them appearing once. Noted treatment: some 19 received Ad26.COV2.S at low or high dose, single or two shots; 5 received placebo; per-sample allocation not given. Specimen acquisition occurred on day 63 following the initial vaccine or placebo injection. The sample in question was peripheral blood, obtained in a trial of Ad26.COV2.S vaccine versus placebo. These receptors came from a person aged 18-60 years who received the Ad26.COV2.S COVID-19 vaccine or a placebo.

The rearrangement uses TRBV7-2 and TRBJ1-2; possible D gene TRBD1, 5 bases. The ends were cut back, 0 bases at V and 2 bases at J, with 10 bases in the middle. Per the germline V gene, CDR1 is SGHTA and CDR2 is FQGNSA. The CDR3 extends over 15 amino acids. CDR3: CASSLAGGANYGYTF. In DNA, the CDR3 is TGTGCCAGCAGCTTAGCGGGAGGGGCCAACTATGGCTACACCTTC.

The genes are TRBV11-3 and TRBJ1-2; D is uncertain. Germline V gene data show CDR1 as SGHNT and CDR2 as YENEEA. This CDR3 is built from 12 residues. Trimming removed 9 bases at V and 3 bases at J, with 11 bases between. The CDR3 here is CARGWVDYGYTF. CDR3 in DNA: TGTGCCAGAGGGTGGGTGGACTATGGCTACACCTTC.

The V and J genes are TRBV18 and TRBJ2-3; no firm D call. The germline V gene encodes CDR1 KGHSH and CDR2 LQKENI. Trimming cost V 0 bases and J 6 bases, with 7 bases left between them. This CDR3 spans 13 amino acids. CDR3 loop: CASSPPDFDTQYF. The CDR3 DNA is TGTGCCAGCTCACCACCCGACTTCGATACGCAGTATTTT.

This clone was found once. The chain couples TRBV28 to TRBJ1-1, with unresolved D. There are 13 residues in the CDR3. Trimming pared 4 bases from V and 4 bases from J, leaving 10 bases between. Looked up from germline, CDR1 is MDHEN and CDR2 is SYDVKM. The CDR3: CASSSPVGTEAFF. As DNA, the CDR3 is TGTGCCAGCAGTTCCCCGGTTGGCACTGAAGCTTTCTTT.

This chain links TRBV7-2 with TRBJ1-1; 7 bases match TRBD1. Germline-derived CDR1 and CDR2 are SGHTA and FQGNSA. J gave up 0 bases and V 5 bases, and 6 bases lay outside the gene matches. The CDR3 has 15 residues. Here the CDR3 reads CASSQGQTLNTEAFF. The CDR3 region has the DNA TGTGCCAGCAGCCAGGGACAGACATTGAACACTGAAGCTTTCTTT.

The chain recombines TRBV18 with TRBJ2-7, with D possibly matching TRBD1 (6 bases). Trimming cost V 0 bases and J 1 base, with 7 bases left between them. Germline V gene sequence: CDR1 KGHSH, CDR2 LQKENI. The CDR3 length is 14 residues. In DNA, the CDR3 is TGTGCCAGCTCACCACCGGGACAATCCTACGAGCAGTACTTC. Protein product: CASSPPGQSYEQYF.

V gene TRBV10-3 combines with J gene TRBJ2-1; D possibly matches TRBD1 or TRBD2 (5 bases each). Germline CDR1 ENHRY, CDR2 SYGVKD. V lost 4 bases and J 3 bases, leaving 10 bases between the germline ends. This CDR3 has 14 residues. The CDR3 sequence is CAISAGTDYNEQFF. CDR3 in DNA: TGTGCCATCAGTGCCGGGACGGACTACAATGAGCAGTTCTTC.

The chain is built from TRBV7-2 and TRBJ2-7, with D perhaps being TRBD1 or TRBD2 (5 bases each). The CDR3 sequence is 13 residues long. Between the trimmed V and J ends, which lost 5 bases and 2 bases, there was a span of 10 bases. CDR1 and CDR2 from the germline V gene are SGHTA and FQGNSA. The CDR3 bases are TGTGCCAGCAGCCCTTTGGGACCCTACGAGCAGTACTTC. Amino acid sequence: CASSPLGPYEQYF.

The V gene is TRBV11-2, the J gene TRBJ2-2; D is possibly TRBD1 (6 bases). The V gene's germline CDR1 is SGHAT and CDR2 FQNNGV. The CDR3 is 15 amino acids. V dropped 5 bases and J dropped 4 bases, with 14 bases sitting between them. The CDR3 coding sequence is TGTGCCAGCAGCCCCCGTCCGGACAGCACCGGGGAGCTGTTTTTT. The encoded protein is CASSPRPDSTGELFF.

This chain links TRBV28 with TRBJ2-2, with 7 bases lining up with TRBD2. The ends lost 5 bases at V and 6 bases at J; junction bases unmatched: 3. This CDR3 spans 13 amino acids. Germline CDR1 and CDR2: MDHEN and SYDVKM. In DNA form, the CDR3 reads TGTGCCAGCAGTCGCGGGGGTCCCGGGGAGCTGTTTTTT. It encodes CASSRGGPGELFF.

V is TRBV5-1 and J is TRBJ2-3; D gene unclear. Germline V lookup: CDR1 SGHRS, CDR2 YFSETQ. The CDR3 covers 13 residues. The V gene lost 5 bases and the J gene lost 4 bases, with 11 bases spanning the gap. CDR3 region: CASRLRVADTQYF. CDR3 nucleotide sequence: TGCGCCAGCAGGTTACGAGTAGCAGATACGCAGTATTTT.

The chain has TRBV2 and TRBJ2-7; D uncertain. V was pared by 6 bases and J by 0 bases, with 3 bases between. Germline loops: CDR1 SNHLY, CDR2 FYNNEI. CDR3 size: 11 residues. The CDR3 loop reads CASRASYEQYF. The CDR3 nucleotides read TGTGCCAGCAGGGCCTCCTACGAGCAGTACTTC.

This sequence joins TRBV18 and TRBJ2-2; D is possibly TRBD1 (6 bases). The V end lost 1 base, the J end lost 5 bases, and 14 bases lay between the germline ends. CDR1 is KGHSH and CDR2 is LQKENI in the germline V gene. The CDR3 runs to 16 residues. CDR3 amino acids: CASSPLPRGTTGELFF. The CDR3 DNA is TGTGCCAGCTCACCACTTCCCAGGGGTACGACCGGGGAGCTGTTTTTT.

CDR3 sequence: CASSLELGGSYEQYF. In DNA form, the CDR3 reads TGTGCCAGCAGCTTAGAATTGGGCGGATCCTACGAGCAGTACTTC. This rearrangement joins TRBV11-2 to TRBJ2-7; D is undetermined. The CDR3 extends over 15 amino acids. Germline CDR1 SGHAT, CDR2 FQNNGV. V was shortened by 0 bases and J by 1 base, with 10 bases between the two germline ends. The whole variable domain, remainder taken from reference TRBV11-2 and TRBJ2-7, is EAGVAQSPRYKIIEKRQSVAFWCNPISGHATLYWYQQILGQGPKLLIQFQNNGVVDDSQLPKDRFSAERLKGVDSTLKIQPAKLEDSAVYLCASSLELGGSYEQYFGPGTRLTVT.

This sequence joins TRBV3-1 (or the pseudogene TRBV3-2) and TRBJ1-5, with TRBD1 identical over 7 bases. CDR3 length: 16 amino acids. The germline V gene encodes CDR1 LGHDT and CDR2 YNNKEL (reference sequence). The V and J ends lost 0 bases and 1 base, in that order; junction bases with no gene match: 3. The CDR3 region has the DNA TGTGCCAGCAGCCAAGATACAGGGGCGAGCAATCAGCCCCAGCATTTT. This sequence encodes CASSQDTGASNQPQHF.

The V gene is TRBV4-1, the J gene TRBJ2-1, with 8 bases fitting TRBD2. After removal of 5 bases from V and 15 bases from J, the junction contained 6 bases not matched to a gene. This CDR3 is built from 11 residues. The germline CDR1 and CDR2 sequences are MGHRA and YSYEKL. In DNA, the CDR3 is TGCGCCAGCAGCGTCGGGGGGGCTAGGTTCTTC. Its translation is CASSVGGARFF.

This chain links TRBV7-9 with TRBJ1-6; D gene ambiguous. Trimming took 6 bases from V and 3 from J, leaving 12 bases between them. CDR3 length: 15 amino acids. In germline, CDR1 is SEHNR, CDR2 FQNEAQ (reference sequence). The CDR3 reads CASRASRLYNSPLHF. CDR3 DNA: TGTGCCAGCAGGGCTAGCAGGCTCTATAATTCACCCCTCCACTTT.

The gene calls are TRBV25-1 and TRBJ2-7; D ambiguous. Looked up from germline, CDR1 is MGHDK and CDR2 is SYGVNS. The CDR3 totals 14 residues. V was cut by 5 bases and J by 6 bases, with 17 bases left in between. CDR3 residues: CASSRGLAGGEQYF. CDR3 nucleotide sequence: TGTGCCAGCAGTAGAGGTTTGGCAGGCGGCGAGCAGTACTTC.

The chain recombines TRBV6-1 with TRBJ2-7, with TRBD1 as a possible D gene (5 bases). The CDR3 has 12 residues. V was cut by 0 bases and J by 9 bases, with 9 bases left in between. The germline gives CDR1 MNHNS, CDR2 SASEGT. CDR3 in amino acids: CASSEAGVGQYF. DNA of the CDR3: TGTGCCAGCAGTGAAGCAGGGGTCGGGCAGTACTTC.

J is TRBJ1-6 and V is TRBV3-1 (or the pseudogene TRBV3-2); 7 bases map to TRBD1. The trim removed 2 bases at V and 7 bases at J, leaving 5 bases unmatched. Per the germline V gene, CDR1 is LGHDT and CDR2 is YNNKEL (reference sequence). The CDR3 loop spans 15 amino acids. CDR3 in amino acids: CASSQLTGINSPLHF. CDR3 sequence (DNA): TGTGCCAGCAGCCAACTGACAGGGATCAATTCACCCCTCCACTTT.

This sequence joins TRBV27 and TRBJ2-5, with D perhaps matching TRBD1 or TRBD2 (6 bases each). From germline, CDR1 is MNHEY and CDR2 SMNVEV (reference sequence). The CDR3 has 16 residues. The V end was cut by 2 bases, the J end by 1 base, with 14 bases between. The CDR3 DNA follows: TGTGCCAGCAGTTTAGGTGGGGGGCCTATCCAAGAGACCCAGTACTTC. Translation gives CASSLGGGPIQETQYF.

CDR3 coding DNA: TGCGCCAGCAGCTTAGGAAGGGCCCTCTACAAAGAGACCCAGTACTTC. Residues: CASSLGRALYKETQYF. The chain couples TRBV5-1 to TRBJ2-5, with D unclear. Looked up from germline, CDR1 is SGHRS and CDR2 is YFSETQ. This CDR3 is built from 16 residues. Deletions cut 2 bases from V and 3 bases from J, with 17 bases between.

This chain connects TRBV19 to TRBJ2-7; D is tentatively TRBD1 or TRBD2 (5 bases each). Looked up from germline, CDR1 is LNHDA and CDR2 is SQIVND (reference sequence). The CDR3 is 13 residues long. The V and J ends lost 5 bases and 3 bases respectively, with 11 bases between them. CDR3 sequence: CASSEGIGYEQYF. As DNA, the CDR3 is TGTGCCAGTAGTGAGGGGATAGGCTACGAGCAGTACTTC.

V is TRBV14 and J is TRBJ1-1; D possibly corresponds to TRBD1 (5 bases). V was clipped by 1 base and J by 0 bases, with 12 bases between them. This CDR3 contains 16 residues. Germline lookup yields CDR1 SGHDN and CDR2 FVKESK. CDR3 sequence: CASSQGRQLMNTEAFF. As DNA, the CDR3 is TGTGCCAGCAGCCAAGGGCGACAGCTCATGAACACTGAAGCTTTCTTT.

This sequence joins TRBV4-3 and TRBJ1-1, with D perhaps matching TRBD1 (5 bases). The V end was cut by 1 base, the J end by 5 bases, with 11 bases between. Germline lookup yields CDR1 LGHNA and CDR2 YSLEER. The CDR3 has 14 amino acids. Here the CDR3 reads CASSQARGRTEAFF. The CDR3 nucleotides read TGCGCCAGCAGCCAAGCACGGGGGAGGACTGAAGCTTTCTTT.

The rearrangement uses TRBV6-5 and TRBJ1-1; TRBD1 aligns across 9 bases. This CDR3 comprises 14 residues. Per germline, CDR1 MNHEY and CDR2 SVGAGI. Unmatched junction bases numbered 6, after V lost 5 bases and J lost 5 bases. The CDR3 is CASSTQGAVTEAFF. The CDR3, as DNA: TGTGCCAGCAGTACACAGGGGGCGGTTACTGAAGCTTTCTTT.

V usage is TRBV28 and J usage is TRBJ1-1; no firm D call. V was clipped by 7 bases and J by 1 base, with 13 bases between them. CDR1 and CDR2 (germline): MDHEN, SYDVKM. This CDR3 contains 14 residues. As DNA, the CDR3 is TGTGCCAGCACCCTCGTATCCCAGAACACTGAAGCTTTCTTT. Protein: CASTLVSQNTEAFF.